This record concerns one TCR beta chain sequence. Its antigen remains undetermined. No much larger clonotype is one base removed from it; base qualities were not supplied. These data are taken from a study of blood T cell repertoires in COVID-19 (dated by TCRdb to 2018 to 2020). Broadly, across the study: Samples covering the acute and convalescent phases of COVID-19 were provided by collaborators in the United States, Italy and Spain. The prospective study material was composed of cDNA or gDNA derived from T cells, B-cell-depleted T cells, or PBMCs. The dataset comprised deeply sampled blood TCRbeta repertoires from subjects exposed to, actively infected with, or recovered from COVID-19. The repertoires were released in a freely available public database intended as a resource for research on the immune response to SARS-CoV-2. The samples were drawn from two sources: the first 160 participants of the ongoing ImmuneRACE study, and fewer than 1,500 subjects contributed by 6 global collaborators. A de-identified subject ID, COVID-19 status, age in years and sex were almost always included in the sample metadata. HLA class I and class II types, where available, came from metadata supplied by the sample provider rather than from assay-based typing.

TCRbeta CDR3 regions were amplified from genomic DNA using the immunoSEQ Assay, a bias-controlled multiplex PCR. On the authors' methods: Nucleated cell counts per sample were estimated from amplification of reference gene primers within the assay. To quantify the absolute abundance of each unique TCRbeta CDR3 rearrangement, sequence reads were collapsed and filtered. For each sample, productive Simpson clonality was calculated by taking the square root of Simpson's diversity index across productive rearrangements. The table comes from immuneACCESS by way of TCRdb, which keeps in-frame sequences with V and J called. Part of the clones is missing from these tables; in studies checked, under half for an unresolved V gene and the rest for unknown reasons. D and trimming come from the DNA, and the V and J calls and clone size come from that table. The sample data list 90,000 or so clones, and 75% to 90% of these were observed just once. Of the sample, about 1% falls within the top ten clones.

Whole blood was collected in K2EDTA tubes by collaborating institutions according to the institutions' own protocols. For TCRbeta analysis, collaborators shipped samples in one of three forms: frozen whole blood, isolated PBMCs, or DNA extracted from either of those sample types. Trimming removed 4 bases from V and 6 bases from J, leaving 24 bases between the germline ends. Inclusive of the bounding cysteine and phenylalanine, the CDR3 is 18 residues long. Just the 54-base CDR3 DNA is kept, in frame starting at base 1. Based on the germline V gene, the CDR1 and CDR2 sequences are SNHLY and FYNNEI. Results the study describes overall, beyond this receptor: How much clinical and demographic metadata was included differed by source and by participant, and the metadata was provided uncurated.

Material for sequencing was peripheral blood. This TCR was sampled from a human donor in a cohort sampled during active COVID-19. This receptor chain uses TRBV2 and TRBJ2-2, and perhaps TRBD2 as D gene, on 5 matching bases. The nucleotide sequence is TGTGCCAGCAGTGTTCGGCCCGTAGCGAGACTAACGGCCGGGGAGCTGTTTTTT. Translated, this gives CASSVRPVARLTAGELFF.